The 21 T cell receptor beta chains given below trace back to one sample, sequenced in a study of identical twins (dated by TCRdb to about 2016). Library preparation used 5' RACE. These reads were obtained on an Illumina HiSeq 2000. TCRdb ran its own pipeline on the public reads, namely fastp trimming at Q25 and MiXCR clone calling, and kept in-frame beta chains. Duplicate CDR3 protein sequences are folded into a single record with the most common DNA and genes. This sample lists around 550,000 distinct CDR3 sequences; approximately 16% were detected once. 0.44% of the sample is in the top ten clones. This sample was also put to use in a study of yellow fever vaccine responses in identical twins.

The source material was CD4+ T cells sorted from blood. The receptors were gathered from a woman younger than 35 in good health.

The table lists this clonotype with a few counts. The chain couples TRBV19 to TRBJ1-5; D perhaps matches TRBD1 (5 bases). The CDR3 is made up of 16 amino acids. Trimming removed 0 bases at V and 4 bases at J, with 13 bases between. Germline CDR1 is LNHDA and CDR2 is SQIVND (reference sequence). The CDR3 region has the DNA TGTGCCAGTAGTATAGAACCCGCAGGGCTAAATCAGCCCCAGCATTTT. Its translation is CASSIEPAGLNQPQHF. Full variable domain (outside the CDR3, taken from reference TRBV19 and TRBJ1-5): DGGITQSPKYLFRKEGQNVTLSCEQNLNHDAMYWYRQDPGQGLRLIYYSQIVNDFQKGDIAEGYSVSREKKESFPLTVTSAQKNPTAFYLCASSIEPAGLNQPQHFGDGTRLSIL.

In its sample, this clonotype was seen many times. The rearrangement uses TRBV6-1 and TRBJ1-4, with 12 nucleotides matching TRBD1. Germline CDR1 MNHNS, CDR2 SASEGT. There are 14 residues in the CDR3. J lost 8 bases, V lost 6 bases, and 4 bases had no gene match. The CDR3: CASRRGTGGEKLFF. The CDR3 region has the DNA TGTGCCAGCAGGCGAGGGACAGGGGGCGAAAAACTGTTTTTT.

Notes on this clonotype: At one of its ends the junction is not consistent with the germline gene, which may arise from a read error. This chain uses TRBV6-1 with TRBJ1-2; D ambiguous. Germline V lookup: CDR1 MNHNS, CDR2 SASEGT. This CDR3 spans 11 amino acids. This chain's CDR3 is CASNEWYGYTF. The CDR3 DNA reads as TGTGCCAGCAATGAATGGTATGGCTACACCTTC.

The J gene is TRBJ2-1, the V gene TRBV6-5; D is possibly TRBD2 (6 bases). Germline loops: CDR1 MNHEY, CDR2 SVGAGI. CDR3 length equals 15 residues. V was trimmed by 2 bases and J by 10 bases, leaving 18 bases between them. The CDR3 spells CASSYGGPQLEEQFF. Here the CDR3 DNA reads TGTGCCAGCAGTTACGGAGGGCCCCAACTAGAGGAGCAGTTCTTC.

This clonotype was counted at least ten times. V is TRBV21-1 and J is TRBJ1-5; the tabulated D call, TRBD1, remains unverified against the DNA. TRBV21-1 is annotated as a pseudogene. This CDR3 is built from 16 residues. CDR3: CASSKGQFYSNQPQHF. DNA of the CDR3: TGTGCCAGCAGCAAGGGACAGTTTTATAGCAATCAGCCCCAGCATTTT.

The genes are TRBV24-1 and TRBJ2-1, with TRBD2 matching over 9 bases. The V gene's germline CDR1 is KGHDR and CDR2 SFDVKD. V gave up 4 bases and J gave up 1 base; unmatched junction bases: 7. The CDR3 totals 17 residues. CDR3 region: CATSDRGRAGSYNEQFF. As DNA, the CDR3 is TGTGCCACCAGTGACCGCGGGAGGGCCGGTTCCTACAATGAGCAGTTCTTC.

This chain connects TRBV6-1 to TRBJ2-7; 10 nucleotides line up with TRBD2. Germline loops: CDR1 MNHNS, CDR2 SASEGT. The V and J ends lost 6 bases and 2 bases, in that order; junction bases with no gene match: 4. This CDR3 comprises 14 residues. The CDR3 DNA sequence: TGTGCCAGCAGCGGACTAGCGGCCACCTACGAGCAGTACTTC. Translated: CASSGLAATYEQYF.

This clonotype was counted many times. J is TRBJ1-2 and V is TRBV6-5; weak D call: TRBD1 (5 bases). This CDR3 spans 16 amino acids. Germline V gene sequence: CDR1 MNHEY, CDR2 SVGAGI. The V end lost 2 bases, the J end lost 0 bases, and 13 bases lay between the germline ends. The CDR3 DNA follows: TGTGCCAGCAGTTACGGGTTGGGGGAAGCTAACTATGGCTACACCTTC. Translating gives CASSYGLGEANYGYTF.

This clonotype has more than one count but fewer than ten. The rearrangement uses TRBV20-1 and TRBJ2-1; 10 nucleotides agree with TRBD2. Germline CDR1 and CDR2: DFQATT and SNEGSKA (reference sequence). The CDR3 is 13 amino acids. V lost 6 bases and J lost 7; bases outside the gene matches: 6. CDR3 sequence: CSAPAGGGNEQFF. CDR3 bases: TGCAGTGCCCCAGCGGGAGGGGGAAATGAGCAGTTCTTC.

The chain couples TRBV7-9 to TRBJ2-5, with D maybe TRBD1 (5 bases). Per the germline V gene, CDR1 is SEHNR and CDR2 is FQNEAQ (reference sequence). V was shortened by 7 bases and J by 2 bases, with 14 bases between the two germline ends. The CDR3 loop spans 14 amino acids. The CDR3 nucleotides are TGTGCCAGCATCCAGGGATCTGGGCAAGAGACCCAGTACTTC. Its translation: CASIQGSGQETQYF.

This clonotype was seen many times. This sequence joins TRBV10-3 and TRBJ2-1; no reliable D call. V shed 5 bases and J shed 6 bases, with 8 bases lying between them. This CDR3 has 12 amino acids. Per germline, CDR1 ENHRY and CDR2 SYGVKD. CDR3 sequence reads: CAISPRSNEQFF. The DNA for the CDR3 is TGTGCCATCAGTCCCCGATCCAATGAGCAGTTCTTC.

This clonotype has a single count. V and J are TRBV20-1 and TRBJ2-7; D gene unclear. There are 10 residues in the CDR3. Per germline, CDR1 DFQATT and CDR2 SNEGSKA (reference sequence). Trimming removed 3 bases at V and 7 bases at J, with 7 bases between. Written as DNA, the CDR3 is TGCAGTGCTAGTGAAGGGGAGCAGTACGTC. It encodes CSASEGEQYV.

This clonotype was detected only a few times. CDR3 protein: CASSPRGRGRDRSYEQYF. CDR3 sequence (DNA): TGTGCCAGCAGTCCCAGGGGGCGGGGACGGGACCGCTCCTACGAGCAGTACTTC. This chain links TRBV28 with TRBJ2-7; 8 bases are a match to TRBD1. The CDR3 consists of 18 residues. V shed 5 bases and J 0 bases; nucleotides not matched to a gene: 15. Per the germline V gene, CDR1 is MDHEN and CDR2 is SYDVKM.

As regards this clonotype: Just one base apart from a much larger clone, this may be a read error. The rearrangement links TRBV12-3 or TRBV12-4 to TRBJ2-2; D is unresolved. Trimming took 1 base from V and 9 from J, leaving 6 bases between them. The CDR3 contains 12 residues. The CDR3: CASSLVRWELFF. In DNA form, the CDR3 reads TGTGCCAGCAGTTTAGTACGCTGGGAGCTGTTTTTT.

This clonotype showed up just a few times. This sequence joins TRBV12-5 and TRBJ1-2, with 7 bases that match TRBD1. The ends lost 4 bases at V and 0 bases at J; junction bases unmatched: 11. Germline CDR1 reads LGHNT; CDR2 reads FRNRAP. The CDR3 runs 17 residues. The CDR3 region is CASGSRTGGEPNYGYTF. In DNA form, the CDR3 reads TGTGCTAGTGGTTCTAGGACAGGAGGGGAGCCTAACTATGGCTACACCTTC.

At least ten counts were recorded for this clonotype. The chain links TRBV3-1 to TRBJ2-5; 10 nucleotides align to TRBD2. Germline V gene sequence: CDR1 LGHDT, CDR2 YNNKEL (reference sequence). With V trimmed by 0 bases and J by 4 bases, 5 bases remained unmatched. The CDR3 loop spans 16 amino acids. CDR3 in DNA: TGTGCCAGCAGCCAAGACAGGACTAGCGGCCTAGAGACCCAGTACTTC. Its translation is CASSQDRTSGLETQYF.

This chain links TRBV6-5 with TRBJ2-1, with D uncertain. V lost 0 bases and J lost 8, with 14 bases in between. CDR1 is MNHEY and CDR2 is SVGAGI in the germline V gene. The CDR3 extends over 15 amino acids. The CDR3: CASSYSTVRWDEQFF. Written as DNA, the CDR3 is TGTGCCAGCAGTTACTCCACAGTCCGCTGGGATGAGCAGTTCTTC.

This CDR3 reads CASCRGGTYEQYF. In DNA form, the CDR3 reads TGTGCCAGCTGCAGGGGAGGGACCTACGAGCAGTACTTC. V usage is TRBV28 and J usage is TRBJ2-7, with D tentatively TRBD2 (7 bases). Trimming cost V 8 bases and J 2 bases, with 13 bases left between them. Germline CDR1 reads MDHEN; CDR2 reads SYDVKM. This CDR3 contains 13 residues.

This clonotype came up many times. The chain links TRBV5-1 to TRBJ2-2, with 11 bases identical to TRBD1. Losses at the gene ends were 4 bases for V and 4 bases for J; bases not matched to a gene: 3. The CDR3 length is 15 residues. CDR1 SGHRS and CDR2 YFSETQ come from the germline V gene. The CDR3 nucleotides read TGCGCCAGCAGCACCGGGACAGGGGGCACCGGGGAGCTGTTTTTT. Translated: CASSTGTGGTGELFF.

In its sample, this clonotype was seen many times. This sequence joins TRBV12-3 or TRBV12-4 and TRBJ2-7, with no clear D. Trimming stripped 1 base from V and 5 bases from J, with 12 bases between. The CDR3 extends over 14 amino acids. The CDR3 region has the DNA TGTGCCAGCAGTTTAGGGCGGAGAGGACACGAGCAGTACTTC. Translating gives CASSLGRRGHEQYF.

The V call is TRBV7-2, the J call TRBJ1-2; possible D gene TRBD1, 5 bases. This CDR3 region has 16 residues. Trimming cost V 5 bases and J 0 bases, with 16 bases left between them. Germline-derived CDR1 and CDR2 are SGHTA and FQGNSA. DNA for the CDR3: TGTGCCAGCAGCGCCAGGGACGGAGGAGCTAACTATGGCTACACCTTC. The encoded protein is CASSARDGGANYGYTF. The whole variable domain, remainder taken from reference TRBV7-2 and TRBJ1-2, is GAGVSQSPSNKVTEKGKDVELRCDPISGHTALYWYRQSLGQGLEFLIYFQGNSAPDKSGLPSDRFSAERTGGSVSTLTIQRTQQEDSAVYLCASSARDGGANYGYTFGSGTRLTVV.